The 3 T cell receptor beta chains below all came from one sample that was sequenced in a study of identical twins. One entry per CDR3 protein, called by TCRdb with MiXCR from the 5' RACE reads. This sample carries around 180 distinct CDR3 sequences, 80% to 95% of them seen once, and the ten largest clones take less than 20%. Sample: memory (CD45RO+) T cells sorted from blood. The receptors shown here come from a woman younger than 35 in good health. This table probably holds off-target reads from a library built for another chain.

This chain uses TRBV15 with TRBJ2-1, with D tentatively TRBD1 (5 bases). CDR1 LNHNV and CDR2 YYDKDF come from the germline V gene (reference sequence). The CDR3 covers 13 residues. V lost 2 bases and J 9 bases, leaving 11 bases between the germline ends. DNA for the CDR3: TGTGCCACCAGCAGAAAGGTAGGGGTTGAGCAGTTCTTC. Translation gives CATSRKVGVEQFF. Full variable domain (missing parts from reference TRBV15 and TRBJ2-1): DAMVIQNPRYQVTQFGKPVTLSCSQTLNHNVMYWYQQKSSQAPKLLFHYYDKDFNNEADTPDNFQSRRPNTSFCFLDIRSPGLGDTAMYLCATSRKVGVEQFFGPGTRLTVL.

This clonotype was found once. The chain employs TRBV7-3 and TRBJ2-1, with unresolved D. CDR1 and CDR2 (germline): SGHTA, FQGTGA. The CDR3 has 13 residues. With 5 bases removed from V and 8 bases from J, the gap between germline ends came to 13 bases. CDR3 nucleotide sequence: TGTGCCAGCAGCCCGGGTGCACCCCATGAGCAGTTCTTC. This encodes CASSPGAPHEQFF.

This clonotype was recorded once. The chain uses TRBV11-2 and TRBJ2-7; tentatively, D is TRBD2 (6 bases). CDR1 is SGHAT and CDR2 is FQNNGV in the germline V gene. This CDR3 has 14 residues. The V end was cut by 2 bases, the J end by 4 bases, with 12 bases between. The CDR3 region is CASSLREPNYEQYF. The CDR3 coding sequence is TGTGCCAGCAGCTTACGGGAGCCGAATTACGAGCAGTACTTC. The entire variable domain, with the rest obtained from reference TRBV11-2 and TRBJ2-7, is as follows: EAGVAQSPRYKIIEKRQSVAFWCNPISGHATLYWYQQILGQGPKLLIQFQNNGVVDDSQLPKDRFSAERLKGVDSTLKIQPAKLEDSAVYLCASSLREPNYEQYFGPGTRLTVT.